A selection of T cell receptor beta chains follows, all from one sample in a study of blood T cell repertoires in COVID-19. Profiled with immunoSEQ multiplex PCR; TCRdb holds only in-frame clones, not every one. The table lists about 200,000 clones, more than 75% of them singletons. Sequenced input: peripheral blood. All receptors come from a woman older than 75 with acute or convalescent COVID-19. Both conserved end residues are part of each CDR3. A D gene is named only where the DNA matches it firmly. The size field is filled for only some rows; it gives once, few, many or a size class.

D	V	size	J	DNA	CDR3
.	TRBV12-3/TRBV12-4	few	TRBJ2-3	TGTGCCAGCAGCTATTGGGGGGCGCAGTATTTT	CASSYWGAQYF
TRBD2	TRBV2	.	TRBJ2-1	TGTGCCAGCAGAAGGGGACTAGCGGGAGGGCGGGGCGAGCAGTTCTTC	CASRRGLAGGRGEQFF
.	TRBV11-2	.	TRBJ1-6	TGTGCCAGCAGCGCCGGGATTTTGAACTTGTGGAATTCACCCCTCCACTTT	CASSAGILNLWNSPLHF
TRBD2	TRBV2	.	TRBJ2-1	TGTGCCAGTCCGGCGGCTAGCGGGTCCTACAATGAGCAGTTCTTC	CASPAASGSYNEQFF
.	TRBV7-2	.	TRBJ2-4	TGTGCCAGCAGCACGGAGCGGTTGAACATTCAGTACTTC	CASSTERLNIQYF
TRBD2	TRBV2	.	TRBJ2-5	TGTGCCAGCAGCTTCCGGACTAGCGGAGTGGAGACCCAGTACTTC	CASSFRTSGVETQYF
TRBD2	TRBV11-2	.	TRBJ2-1	TGTGCCAGCAGCCCCCAGCGGGAGTCGCAGTTCTTC	CASSPQRESQFF
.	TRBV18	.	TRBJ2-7	TGTGCCAGCTCACCCTACGACAGGTACGAGCAGTACTTC	CASSPYDRYEQYF
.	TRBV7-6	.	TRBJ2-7	TGTGCCAGCAGCTTCTCCTCCGCGAGATTCTACGAGCAGTACTTC	CASSFSSARFYEQYF
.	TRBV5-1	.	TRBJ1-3	TGCGCCAGCAGCCCTTCTGCGGATCTTGGAAACACCATATATTTT	CASSPSADLGNTIYF
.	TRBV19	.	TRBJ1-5	TGTGCCAGTATGGGGGTAGGGGGGGATCAGCCCCAGCATTTT	CASMGVGGDQPQHF
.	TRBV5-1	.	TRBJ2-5	TGCGCCAGCAGCCCGGGGGGCACCCAAGAGACCCAGTACTTC	CASSPGGTQETQYF
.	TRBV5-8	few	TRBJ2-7	TGTGCCAGCAGCTTGTCTGGCGGGGCCTACGAGCAGTACTTC	CASSLSGGAYEQYF
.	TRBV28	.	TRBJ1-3	TGTGCCAGCACCACGCCCGGGAGGCGAAACACCATATATTTT	CASTTPGRRNTIYF
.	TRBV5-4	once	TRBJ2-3	TGTGCCAGCCAACAGAACACAGATACGCAGTATTTT	CASQQNTDTQYF
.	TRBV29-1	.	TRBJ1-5	TGCAGCGCTGTCACAGGGAAGAATGGTCAGCCCCAGCATTTT	CSAVTGKNGQPQHF
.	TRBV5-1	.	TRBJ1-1	TGCGCCAGCTCACCGGGGGGGATAAGTGAAGCTTTCTTT	CASSPGGISEAFF
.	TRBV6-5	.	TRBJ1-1	TGTGCCAGCAGTATGGGGGGCACTGAAGCTTTCTTT	CASSMGGTEAFF
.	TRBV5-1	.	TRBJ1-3	TGCGCCAGCAGCTTGAGCGGGTTCTCTGGAAACACCATATATTTT	CASSLSGFSGNTIYF
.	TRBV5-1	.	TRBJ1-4	TGCGCCAGCAGCTGGCAGGGGTCCCCCAATGAAAAACTGTTTTTT	CASSWQGSPNEKLFF
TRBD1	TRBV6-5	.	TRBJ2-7	TGTGCCAGCAGTCGTTTCGGACAGGGCCTCTACGAGCAGTACTTC	CASSRFGQGLYEQYF
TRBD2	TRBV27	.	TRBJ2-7	TGTGCCAGCAGCCCGGGACTAGCGGTAGCTTACGAGCAGTACTTC	CASSPGLAVAYEQYF
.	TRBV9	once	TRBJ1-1	TGTGCCAGCAGCGTTGATGCGATGAACACTGAAGCTTTCTTT	CASSVDAMNTEAFF
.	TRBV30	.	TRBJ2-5	TGTGCCTGGAGTGAAAGCTTCCAAGAGACCCAGTACTTC	CAWSESFQETQYF
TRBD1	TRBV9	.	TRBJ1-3	TGTGCCAGCAGCTTAGCCGGGACAGGGTTTGGAAACACCATATATTTT	CASSLAGTGFGNTIYF
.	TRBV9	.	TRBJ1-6	TGTGCCAGCAGCGTAGGTCTCAGGGGAGATTCACCCCTCCACTTT	CASSVGLRGDSPLHF
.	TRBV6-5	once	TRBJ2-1	TGTGCCAGCAGTTACGGAGAGATACCCTCCTACAATGAGCAGTTCTTC	CASSYGEIPSYNEQFF
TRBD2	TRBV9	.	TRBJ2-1	TGTGCCAGCAGCGTAGCCCCCGGGACTAGCGGGAGTGGGGCTTACAATGAGCAGTTCTTC	CASSVAPGTSGSGAYNEQFF
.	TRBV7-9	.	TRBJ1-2	TGTGCCAGCAGCCACGGACAGCGGCTGATCTATGGCTACACCTTC	CASSHGQRLIYGYTF
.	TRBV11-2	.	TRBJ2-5	TGTGCCAGCAGCCAAGACTCGGCGCGTGTTGGGACCCAGTACTTC	CASSQDSARVGTQYF
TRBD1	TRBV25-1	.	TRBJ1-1	TGTGCCAGCACAACCCCAGGGACAGCGAACACTGAAGCTTTCTTT	CASTTPGTANTEAFF
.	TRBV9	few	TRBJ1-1	TGTGCCAGCAGCCCGACGGAGGCGCCTCGGCAGAACACTGAAGCTTTCTTT	CASSPTEAPRQNTEAFF
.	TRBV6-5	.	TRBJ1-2	TGTGCCAGCAGCGTACAGACTAACTATGGCTACACCTTC	CASSVQTNYGYTF
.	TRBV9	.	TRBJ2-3	TGTGCCAGCAGCACCGGAGCTAGTTGGACAGATACGCAGTATTTT	CASSTGASWTDTQYF
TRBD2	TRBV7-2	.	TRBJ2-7	TGTGCCAGCAGCACACTAGCGGCCTCCTACGAGCAGTACTTC	CASSTLAASYEQYF
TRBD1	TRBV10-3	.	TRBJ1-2	TGTGCCATCAGTGGGAGCGACAGGGGTTCCTATGGCTACACCTTC	CAISGSDRGSYGYTF
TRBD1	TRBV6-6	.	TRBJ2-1	TGTGCCAGCAGTTACGGACAGGGAGGCAATGAGCAGTTCTTC	CASSYGQGGNEQFF
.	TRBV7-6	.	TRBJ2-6	TGTGCCAGCAGCTTAATCGGGGTTACTAGCTCTGGGGCCAACGTCCTGACTTTC	CASSLIGVTSSGANVLTF
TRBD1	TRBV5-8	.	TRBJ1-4	TGTGCCAGCAGCTACACAGGGGGCCTTAATGAAAAACTGTTTTTT	CASSYTGGLNEKLFF
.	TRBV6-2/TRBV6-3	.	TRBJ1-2	TGTGCCAGCAGTTACTGGGTAGCCTCCTATGGCTACACCTTC	CASSYWVASYGYTF
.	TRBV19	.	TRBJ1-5	TGTGCCAGTAGTAGAATTGGGGGGAGCAATCAGCCCCAGCATTTT	CASSRIGGSNQPQHF
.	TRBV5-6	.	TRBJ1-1	TGTGCCAGCAGCGAAGAAGGGGTCATGAACACTGAAGCTTTCTTT	CASSEEGVMNTEAFF
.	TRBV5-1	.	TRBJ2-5	TGCGCCAGCAGCTTGGGCGTAGCAGAGACCCAGTACTTC	CASSLGVAETQYF
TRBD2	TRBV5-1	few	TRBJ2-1	TGCGCCAGCAGCTTGTTAGCGGGAGATACCAATGAGCAGTTCTTC	CASSLLAGDTNEQFF
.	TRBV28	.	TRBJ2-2	TGTGCCAGCAGTTCCCTCGGGGCGAACACCGGGGAGCTGTTTTTT	CASSSLGANTGELFF
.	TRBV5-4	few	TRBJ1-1	TGTGCCAGCAGCCAAAAGAACACTGAAGCTTTCTTT	CASSQKNTEAFF
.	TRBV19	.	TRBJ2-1	TGTGCCAGCGCCGGACTAAGGACCCCCTACAATGAGCAGTTCTTC	CASAGLRTPYNEQFF